The 11 T cell receptor beta chains given below trace back to one sample, sequenced in a study of shared clonotypes between healthy human individuals. This table comes from immunoSEQ multiplex PCR, and its TCRdb copy is limited to in-frame clones, with some not included. The data hold under 1 million clones, with 95% to 97% observed a single time. Terminally differentiated effector memory CD45RA+ cells were left out of the naive CD8 fraction, which was CD45RO-negative and positively selected for CCR7. The specimen sequenced was naive CD8+ T cells sorted from blood. All receptors derive from a man between 25 and 39 years old in good health.

The rearrangement uses TRBV27 and TRBJ2-5, with 14 bases that match TRBD2. The CDR3 contains 14 residues. The germline gives CDR1 MNHEY, CDR2 SMNVEV (reference sequence). J lost 8 bases, V lost 8 bases, and 7 bases had no gene match. The CDR3 is CASGQGLAGDTQYF. DNA of the CDR3: TGTGCCAGCGGTCAGGGACTAGCGGGAGACACCCAGTACTTC.

V and J are TRBV6-6 and TRBJ2-1; 10 bases are shared with TRBD2. Germline CDR1 MNHNY, CDR2 SVGAGI (reference sequence). V lost 2 bases and J lost 6; bases outside the gene matches: 7. CDR3 length: 16 residues. The CDR3 coding sequence is TGTGCCAGCAGTTACGCGGCTAGCGGGAGCGGCAATGAGCAGTTCTTC. Translated: CASSYAASGSGNEQFF.

As for this clone: At one of its ends the junction is not consistent with the germline gene, which may arise from a read error. This chain connects TRBV5-1 to TRBJ1-3; 9 nucleotides align to TRBD1. The CDR3 contains 18 residues. Germline CDR1 SGHRS, CDR2 YFSETQ. This chain's CDR3 is CASRLDGGRDRAGNTIYF. The CDR3 DNA is TGCGCCAGCAGATTGGATGGCGGCCGGGACAGGGCCGGAAACACCATATATTTT. The complete variable domain, with remaining parts taken from reference TRBV5-1 and TRBJ1-3, reads KAGVTQTPRYLIKTRGQQVTLSCSPISGHRSVSWYQQTPGQGLQFLFEYFSETQRNKGNFPGRFSGRQFSNSRSEMNVSTLELGDSALYLCASRLDGGRDRAGNTIYFGEGSWLTVV.

The chain is built from TRBV11-2 and TRBJ2-5; D perhaps matches TRBD2 (6 bases). Germline V gene lookup returns CDR1 SGHAT and CDR2 FQNNGV. Trimming cost V 5 bases and J 4 bases, with 20 bases left between them. The CDR3 sequence is 16 residues long. The CDR3 DNA reads TGTGCCAGCAGCCCTCGTAGGAGGGACCCCAGAGAGACCCAGTACTTC. This encodes CASSPRRRDPRETQYF.

The CDR3 region has the DNA TGCGCCAGCAGCACAGGAGAGAACACTGAAGCTTTCTTT. Translation gives CASSTGENTEAFF. J is TRBJ1-1 and V is TRBV5-1; a weak D match, TRBD1 (5 bases). Per germline, CDR1 SGHRS and CDR2 YFSETQ. V gave up 4 bases and J gave up 1 base, with 8 bases separating them. The CDR3 runs to 13 residues.

This chain joins TRBV4-1 and TRBJ1-5; D perhaps matches TRBD1 (6 bases). Between the trimmed V and J ends, which lost 1 base and 6 bases, there was a span of 10 bases. This CDR3 contains 14 residues. The germline V gene encodes CDR1 MGHRA and CDR2 YSYEKL. The CDR3 DNA follows: TGCGCCAGCAGCCAAGTTATAGGGGGTCAGCCCCAGCATTTT. Protein: CASSQVIGGQPQHF.

V gene TRBV10-1 combines with J gene TRBJ2-7; a weak D match, TRBD2 (6 bases). From germline, CDR1 is WNHNN and CDR2 SYGVQD (reference sequence). The CDR3 is made up of 14 amino acids. Trimming removed 3 bases from V and 6 bases from J, with 15 bases in between. This CDR3 is CASSELALGSEQYF. The CDR3 region has the DNA TGCGCCAGCAGTGAACTAGCCCTCGGATCCGAGCAGTACTTC.

The chain combines TRBV27 with TRBJ2-7; 7 nucleotides align to TRBD1. This CDR3 spans 14 amino acids. CDR1 and CDR2 from the germline V gene are MNHEY and SMNVEV (reference sequence). V trimming: 6 bases; J trimming: 3 bases; junction bases outside the gene matches: 8. The CDR3 bases are TGTGCCAGCAGAACCGGGACAGTTTTCTACGAGCAGTACTTC. This codes for CASRTGTVFYEQYF.

This chain uses TRBV9 with TRBJ2-3; TRBD2 aligns across 13 bases. The germline V gene encodes CDR1 SGDLS and CDR2 YYNGEE. Germline trimming cut 3 bases from V and 2 bases from J; bases unmatched to any gene: 3. CDR3 length: 16 residues. The CDR3 DNA reads TGTGCCAGCAGCGAGGGACTAGCGGGACCCACAGATACGCAGTATTTT. As protein: CASSEGLAGPTDTQYF.

This sequence joins TRBV28 and TRBJ2-7, with D uncertain. Per germline, CDR1 MDHEN and CDR2 SYDVKM. This CDR3 comprises 13 residues. Trimming took off 2 bases at V and 7 bases at J, with 12 bases between the two ends. The CDR3 bases are TGTGCCAGCAGTTTAGGGTTACTCTGGGAGCAGTACTTC. Amino acids: CASSLGLLWEQYF.

This clone was detected once. The J gene is TRBJ2-4, the V gene TRBV9, with 9 bases matching TRBD2. V shed 4 bases and J 5 bases; nucleotides not matched to a gene: 10. Germline CDR1 is SGDLS and CDR2 is YYNGEE. CDR3 length: 16 residues. CDR3 in amino acids: CASSPSAGGPQNIQYF. The CDR3 nucleotides are TGTGCCAGCAGCCCGTCCGCGGGAGGGCCCCAAAACATTCAGTACTTC.